These T cell receptor beta chains were read from a single sample in a study of early stage breast cancer tumors. The table came from immunoSEQ multiplex PCR; TCRdb's copy has only in-frame clones and leaves some out. The repertoire holds about 63,000 clones, with around three quarters as singletons. The sample consisted of blood. The origin of the receptors is a person aged 30-39 years with breast cancer. CDR3s include the opening cysteine and the closing phenylalanine or tryptophan. The D gene is left open where the match is weak. Clone size is stated in some rows and not others, as once, few, many or a class when expanded.

j_call d_call v_call clone_size cdr3_aa cdr3_nt
TRBJ2-1 TRBD1 TRBV5-4 once CASRGQGNEQFF TGTGCCAGCAGAGGACAGGGAAATGAGCAGTTCTTC
TRBJ2-3 TRBD2 TRBV2 . CASSDWTSGAPDTQYF TGTGCCAGCAGTGACTGGACTAGCGGAGCCCCAGATACGCAGTATTTT
TRBJ2-5 . TRBV11-2 . CASSLAGQMLGETQYF TGTGCCAGCAGCTTGGCGGGACAGATGTTAGGAGAGACCCAGTACTTC
TRBJ2-5 . TRBV18 . CASSPPVSETQYF TGTGCCAGCTCACCCCCGGTTTCGGAGACCCAGTACTTC
TRBJ2-5 TRBD2 TRBV7-3 . CASSPMGGETQYF TGTGCCAGCAGCCCCATGGGGGGGGAGACCCAGTACTTC
TRBJ2-2 TRBD2 TRBV12-5 . CASGWLAGGVGELFF TGTGCTAGTGGTTGGCTAGCGGGAGGGGTCGGGGAGCTGTTTTTT
TRBJ2-3 . TRBV5-6 . CASSLGVGDTQYF TGTGCCAGCAGCTTGGGGGTCGGCGATACGCAGTATTTT
TRBJ2-7 TRBD2 TRBV7-6 . CASSLGLADEQYF TGTGCCAGCAGCCTGGGACTAGCGGACGAGCAGTACTTC
TRBJ2-3 . TRBV6-5 few CASSLTTSPTDTQYF TGTGCCAGCAGTCTGACGACTTCCCCCACAGATACGCAGTATTTT
TRBJ1-4 TRBD1 TRBV9 . CASSVGDSGRTNEKLFF TGTGCCAGCAGCGTAGGGGACAGCGGCAGGACTAATGAAAAACTGTTTTTT
TRBJ2-7 TRBD1 TRBV11-3 once CASSFTGGDEQYF TGTGCCAGCAGCTTTACAGGGGGCGACGAGCAGTACTTC
TRBJ2-1 TRBD2 TRBV4-3 . CASSPLAGGRYNEQFF TGCGCCAGCAGCCCTCTAGCGGGAGGGCGCTACAATGAGCAGTTCTTC
TRBJ2-5 TRBD2 TRBV7-2 . CASSRFAGLQETQYF TGTGCCAGCAGCCGTTTCGCGGGACTACAAGAGACCCAGTACTTC
TRBJ2-3 TRBD2 TRBV6-5 . CASTKSGRATDTQYF TGTGCCAGCACCAAAAGCGGGAGGGCCACAGATACGCAGTATTTT
TRBJ1-1 . TRBV2 . CASSELNRGSQAFF TGTGCCAGCAGTGAACTCAATAGGGGCTCGCAAGCTTTCTTT
TRBJ2-3 . TRBV19 . CASSDLQGGTDTQYF TGTGCCAGTAGTGACCTTCAGGGCGGCACAGATACGCAGTATTTT
TRBJ1-5 . TRBV18 . CASSPDVSNQPQHF TGTGCCAGCTCACCCGACGTTAGCAATCAGCCCCAGCATTTT
TRBJ2-3 TRBD2 TRBV9 . CASSVGSTSGGSDTQYF TGTGCCAGCAGCGTAGGGTCCACTAGCGGGGGATCAGATACGCAGTATTTT
TRBJ1-5 . TRBV18 . CASSPQSNSNQPQHF TGTGCCAGCTCACCTCAGTCCAATAGCAATCAGCCCCAGCATTTT
TRBJ1-5 . TRBV29-1 . CSVTRGEYQPQHF TGCAGCGTTACAAGGGGGGAATATCAGCCCCAGCATTTT
TRBJ1-1 . TRBV10-3 . CAISVYIGWEAFF TGTGCCATCAGTGTATATATAGGATGGGAAGCTTTCTTT
TRBJ2-7 . TRBV30 . CAWSRSSYEQYF TGTGCCTGGAGTAGGAGCTCCTACGAGCAGTACTTC
TRBJ1-1 TRBD1 TRBV30 . CAWSLWTGNTEAFF TGTGCCTGGAGCCTTTGGACAGGCAACACTGAAGCTTTCTTT
TRBJ1-5 . TRBV2 . CASSIRVGNQPQHF TGTGCCAGCAGTATCAGGGTCGGCAATCAGCCCCAGCATTTT
TRBJ1-4 . TRBV5-1 . CASSLGLDEKLFF TGCGCCAGCAGCTTGGGCTTAGATGAAAAACTGTTTTTT
TRBJ2-3 . TRBV10-1 . CASSDGLGATDTQYF TGCGCCAGCAGTGATGGATTAGGGGCCACAGATACGCAGTATTTT
TRBJ2-7 TRBD1 TRBV11-2 once CASAGTGAYEQYF TGTGCCAGCGCTGGGACAGGGGCCTACGAGCAGTACTTC
TRBJ2-1 . TRBV28 once CASSLRPGLEQFF TGTGCCAGCAGTTTACGCCCCGGGTTAGAGCAGTTCTTC
TRBJ2-5 . TRBV7-9 . CASSLLEVKVRGETQYF TGTGCCAGCAGCTTGCTGGAGGTGAAGGTTCGTGGCGAGACCCAGTACTTC